Listed below are T cell receptor beta chains from one sample, sequenced in a study of human T cells and chemical hapten exposure. One entry per CDR3 protein, called by TCRdb with MiXCR from the RACE reads. The sample comprises tens of thousands of distinct CDR3 sequences, around a tenth of which are singletons, and 4% to 5.5% rests with the top ten. Source: whole blood, taken in connection with sensitization to the hapten diphenylcyclopropenone (DPC). The receptors derive from a woman aged 45 to 65 with alopecia areata. Some clones in this sample may be carry-over from other donors' samples. Both conserved end residues are part of each CDR3. The order of the fields is CDR3 DNA, CDR3 protein, clone size, D gene, V gene, J gene. D genes are given only for firm matches. Size is omitted from some rows. Given values are once, few, many or a class for expanded clones.

TGTGCCAGTAGTCGTGCGACAGGGTCTGGGGCCAACGTCCTGACTTTC	CASSRATGSGANVLTF	NA	TRBD1	TRBV19	TRBJ2-6
TGTGCCAGCAGCTTAACGCTGGGACAGGGTTTATACAATGAGCAGTTCTTC	CASSLTLGQGLYNEQFF	many	TRBD1	TRBV11-1	TRBJ2-1
TGTGCCAGCAGCAATCAGTACTTC	CASSNQYF	many	NA	TRBV21-1	TRBJ2-7
TGTGCCAGCAGTGCGTGGGGACGGCATAGCTCCTACGAGCAGTACTTC	CASSAWGRHSSYEQYF	many	NA	TRBV6-2/TRBV6-3	TRBJ2-7
TGTGCCAGCAGCTTAGTGCCTAGCGGGTTCAACGAGCAGTTCTTC	CASSLVPSGFNEQFF	few	TRBD2	TRBV13	TRBJ2-1
TGTGCCAGCAGCCCAGGGGGACAGGGACACAATGAGCAGTTCTTC	CASSPGGQGHNEQFF	NA	TRBD1	TRBV14	TRBJ2-1
TGTGCCAGCAGCGTAGCTTTTCATGAGCAGTTCTTC	CASSVAFHEQFF	many	NA	TRBV9	TRBJ2-1
TGTGCCAGCAGACTCGGACGAGGCTACACCTTC	CASRLGRGYTF	few	NA	TRBV2	TRBJ1-2
TGTGCCAGCAGGTTGCGGACCCTGAACACTGAAGCTTTCTTT	CASRLRTLNTEAFF	NA	NA	TRBV2	TRBJ1-1
TGTGCCAGCAGCTCCGGCCGCCGAATGTACTTC	CASSSGRRMYF	few	NA	TRBV7-2	TRBJ2-7
TGCGCCAGCAGTAGACAGGGGCCATGGGACACCGGGGAGCTGTTTTTT	CASSRQGPWDTGELFF	NA	TRBD1	TRBV10-2	TRBJ2-2
TGTGCCAGCGCCGGGGCCCACACAGATACGCAGTATTTT	CASAGAHTDTQYF	many	NA	TRBV12-3/TRBV12-4	TRBJ2-3
TGTGCCAGCAGTCGGCCGGGACAGGGGAATTCACCCCTCCACTTT	CASSRPGQGNSPLHF	many	TRBD1	TRBV6-5	TRBJ1-6
TGTGCCAGCAGCCCTCAGGGGGGGGTTGCAACTAATGAAAAACTGTTTTTT	CASSPQGGVATNEKLFF	many	TRBD1	TRBV7-9	TRBJ1-4
TGTGCCAGCAGCTTAATGTCAGGAGTCGAGACCCAGTACTTC	CASSLMSGVETQYF	NA	NA	TRBV7-2	TRBJ2-5
TGTGCCAGCAGCTTACTCTGGACGGCCAACATGAACACTGAAGCTTTCTTT	CASSLLWTANMNTEAFF	many	NA	TRBV7-3	TRBJ1-1
TGCAGTGCTAGAGAGGGGCGGCAGCTTAGCAATCAGCCCCAGCATTTT	CSAREGRQLSNQPQHF	many	NA	TRBV20-1	TRBJ1-5
TGTGCCAGCAGCCCCCTGGCCAGCGGCTACGAGCAGTACTTC	CASSPLASGYEQYF	medium-sized	NA	TRBV4-2	TRBJ2-7
TGTGCCAGCAGCCACCACGGGTCTGGAAACACCATATATTTT	CASSHHGSGNTIYF	few	NA	TRBV3-1	TRBJ1-3
TGTGCCTGGAGTTGGACTAGCTGGTACGAGCAGTACTTC	CAWSWTSWYEQYF	few	TRBD2	TRBV30	TRBJ2-7